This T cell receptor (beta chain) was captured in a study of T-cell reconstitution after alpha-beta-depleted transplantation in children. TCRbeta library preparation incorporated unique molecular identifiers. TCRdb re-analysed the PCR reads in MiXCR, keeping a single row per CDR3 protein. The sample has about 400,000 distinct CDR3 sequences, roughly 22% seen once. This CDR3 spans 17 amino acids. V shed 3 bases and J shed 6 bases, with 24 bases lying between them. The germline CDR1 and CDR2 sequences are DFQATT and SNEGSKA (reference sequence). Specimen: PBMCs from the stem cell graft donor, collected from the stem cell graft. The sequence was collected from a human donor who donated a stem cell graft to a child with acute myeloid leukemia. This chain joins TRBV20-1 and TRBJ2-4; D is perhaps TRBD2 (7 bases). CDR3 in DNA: TGCAGTGCTAGGGGGGTAGGGGGGGAGTCTTTCCTAAACATTCAGTACTTC. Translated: CSARGVGGESFLNIQYF.